This TCR beta chain emerged from a study of blood T cells in healthy people across ages. As for the study in general: Template-switching capture recovered about one barcoded beta molecule per two T cells.

Details on this clonotype: Its antigen is currently unknown.

In germline, CDR1 is SEHNR, CDR2 FQNEAQ (reference sequence). V dropped 5 bases and J dropped 6; count of bases not matched to a gene: 6. The CDR3 has 15 residues. A sample-barcoded 5' primer and a J-beta primer mix were used in a second PCR of roughly 7 to 11 cycles. MiXCR, run by TCRdb on the 5' RACE reads, gives a single entry per CDR3 protein. There are roughly 800,000 distinct CDR3 sequences in the sample; around 25% occur only once, and approximately 3.7% lies in the top ten. Points from the study as a whole: Strongly correlated with naive T cell percentage was TCR beta diversity.

These data were also filed under a second study, of T cells of mothers and their children.

The TCR originated in a boy aged 10-17 years in good health. The chain couples TRBV7-9 to TRBJ2-1; 11 nucleotides align to TRBD2. The sample taken for sequencing was blood. CDR3 residues: CASSGGGTSGNEQFF. In DNA, the CDR3 is TGTGCCAGCAGCGGGGGGGGGACTAGCGGCAATGAGCAGTTCTTC.